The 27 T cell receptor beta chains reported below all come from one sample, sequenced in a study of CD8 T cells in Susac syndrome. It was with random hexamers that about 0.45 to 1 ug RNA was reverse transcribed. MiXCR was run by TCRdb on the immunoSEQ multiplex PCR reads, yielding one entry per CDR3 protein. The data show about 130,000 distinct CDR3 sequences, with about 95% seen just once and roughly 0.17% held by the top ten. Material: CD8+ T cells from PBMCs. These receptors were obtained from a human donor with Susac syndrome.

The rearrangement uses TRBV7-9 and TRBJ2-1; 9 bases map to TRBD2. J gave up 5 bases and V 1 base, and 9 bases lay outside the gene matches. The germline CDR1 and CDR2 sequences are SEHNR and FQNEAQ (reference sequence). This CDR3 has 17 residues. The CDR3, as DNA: TGTGCCAGCAGCTTAGACCCAAGCGGGAGGAAAAACAATGAGCAGTTCTTC. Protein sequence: CASSLDPSGRKNNEQFF.

In DNA, the CDR3 is TGTGCCAGCAGTTTTCTAGACCCCTACGAGCAGTACTTC. Protein sequence: CASSFLDPYEQYF. The rearrangement joins TRBV12-3 or TRBV12-4 to TRBJ2-7; D gene ambiguous. Between the trimmed V and J ends, which lost 3 bases and 2 bases, there was a span of 8 bases. The CDR3 has 13 amino acids.

The CDR3 here is CASSLITLGQPQHF. In DNA form, the CDR3 reads TGTGCCAGCAGTTTAATAACCCTGGGGCAGCCCCAGCATTTT. The genes are TRBV28 and TRBJ1-5; D uncertain. CDR1 and CDR2 (germline): MDHEN, SYDVKM. Trimming removed 2 bases at V and 7 bases at J, with 12 bases between. This CDR3 has 14 residues.

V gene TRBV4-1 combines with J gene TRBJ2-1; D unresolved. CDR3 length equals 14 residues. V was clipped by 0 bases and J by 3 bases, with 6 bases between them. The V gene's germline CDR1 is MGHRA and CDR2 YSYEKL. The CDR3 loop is CASSQEPNYNEQFF. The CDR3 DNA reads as TGCGCCAGCAGCCAAGAACCCAACTACAATGAGCAGTTCTTC.

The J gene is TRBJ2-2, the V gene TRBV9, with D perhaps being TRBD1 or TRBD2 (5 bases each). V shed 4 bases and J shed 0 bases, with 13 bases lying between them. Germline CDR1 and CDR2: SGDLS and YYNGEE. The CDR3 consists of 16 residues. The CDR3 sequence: CASSPRGDANTGELFF. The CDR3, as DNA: TGTGCCAGCAGCCCACGAGGGGACGCGAACACCGGGGAGCTGTTTTTT.

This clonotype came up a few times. The CDR3 loop reads CSVGTIYEQYF. The CDR3 DNA reads TGCAGCGTCGGTACTATCTACGAGCAGTACTTC. The chain employs TRBV29-1 and TRBJ2-7; no clear D. The CDR3 covers 11 residues. The V end was cut by 6 bases, the J end by 3 bases, with 9 bases between. Germline lookup yields CDR1 SQVTM and CDR2 ANQGSEA.

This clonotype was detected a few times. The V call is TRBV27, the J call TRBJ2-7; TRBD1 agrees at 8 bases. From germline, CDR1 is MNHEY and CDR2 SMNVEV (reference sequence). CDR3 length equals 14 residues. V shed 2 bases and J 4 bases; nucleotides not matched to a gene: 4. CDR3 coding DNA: TGTGCCAGCAGTTTAGGACAGGGTGGTTACGAGCAGTACTTC. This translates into CASSLGQGGYEQYF.

CDR3 amino acids: CSARDREIGEQYF. The DNA of the CDR3 is TGCAGTGCTAGAGATCGGGAGATAGGCGAGCAGTACTTC. The chain couples TRBV20-1 to TRBJ2-7; tentatively, D is TRBD2 (6 bases). Germline CDR1 and CDR2: DFQATT and SNEGSKA (reference sequence). The V and J ends lost 0 bases and 6 bases respectively, with 12 bases between them. This CDR3 region has 13 residues.

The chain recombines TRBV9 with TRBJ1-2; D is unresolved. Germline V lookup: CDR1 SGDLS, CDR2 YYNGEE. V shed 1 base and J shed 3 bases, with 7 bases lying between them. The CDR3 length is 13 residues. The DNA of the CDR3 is TGTGCCAGCAGCGTATTTCCGGACTATGGCTACACCTTC. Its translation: CASSVFPDYGYTF.

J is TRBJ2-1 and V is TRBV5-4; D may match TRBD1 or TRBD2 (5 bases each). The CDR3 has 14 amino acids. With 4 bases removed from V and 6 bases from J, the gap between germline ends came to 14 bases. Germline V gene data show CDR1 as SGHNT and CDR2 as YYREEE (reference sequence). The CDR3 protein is CASSVTGATNEQFF. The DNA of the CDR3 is TGTGCCAGCAGCGTTACCGGGGCAACCAATGAGCAGTTCTTC.

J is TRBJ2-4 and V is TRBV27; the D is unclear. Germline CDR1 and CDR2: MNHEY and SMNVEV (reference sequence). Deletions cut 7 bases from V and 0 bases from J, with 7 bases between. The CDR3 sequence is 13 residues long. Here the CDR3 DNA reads TGTGCCAGCATCGGGTTAGCCAAAAACATTCAGTACTTC. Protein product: CASIGLAKNIQYF.

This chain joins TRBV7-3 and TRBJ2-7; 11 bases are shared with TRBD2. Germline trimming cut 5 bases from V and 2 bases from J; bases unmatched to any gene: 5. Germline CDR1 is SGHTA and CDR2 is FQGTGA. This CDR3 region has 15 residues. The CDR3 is CASSLLAGAAYEQYF. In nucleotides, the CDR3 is TGTGCCAGCAGCCTACTAGCGGGAGCCGCCTACGAGCAGTACTTC.

The CDR3: CASSSDEAGDPNNEQFF. The DNA of the CDR3 is TGTGCCAGCAGTTCGGATGAGGCGGGAGATCCCAACAATGAGCAGTTCTTC. The genes are TRBV6-5 and TRBJ2-1; 7 nucleotides match TRBD2. Germline V gene sequence: CDR1 MNHEY, CDR2 SVGAGI. The CDR3 runs to 17 residues. The V gene end was trimmed by 4 bases and the J gene end by 5 bases; junction bases not matched to a gene: 14.

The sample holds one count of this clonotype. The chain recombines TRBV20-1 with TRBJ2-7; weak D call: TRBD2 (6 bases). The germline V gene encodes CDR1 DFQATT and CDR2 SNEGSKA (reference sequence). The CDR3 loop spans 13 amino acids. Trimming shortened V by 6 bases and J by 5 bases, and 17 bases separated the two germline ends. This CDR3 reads CSAAPREWDEQYF. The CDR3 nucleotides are TGCAGTGCCGCCCCACGGGAGTGGGACGAGCAGTACTTC.

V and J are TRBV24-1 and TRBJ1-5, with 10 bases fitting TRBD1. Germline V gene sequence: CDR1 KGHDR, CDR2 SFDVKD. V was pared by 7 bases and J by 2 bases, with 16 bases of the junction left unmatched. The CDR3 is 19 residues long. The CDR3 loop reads CATSASNDRGQGGNQPQHF. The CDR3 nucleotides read TGTGCCACCAGCGCCTCCAATGACAGGGGGCAAGGAGGCAATCAGCCCCAGCATTTT.

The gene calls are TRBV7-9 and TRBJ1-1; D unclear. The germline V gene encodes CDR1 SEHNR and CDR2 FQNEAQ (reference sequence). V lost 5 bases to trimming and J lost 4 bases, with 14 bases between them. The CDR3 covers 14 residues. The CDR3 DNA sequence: TGTGCCAGCAGCCAACCATTAAAGGCCACTGAAGCTTTCTTT. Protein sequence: CASSQPLKATEAFF. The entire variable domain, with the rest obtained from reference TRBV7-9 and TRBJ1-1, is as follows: DTGVSQNPRHKITKRGQNVTFRCDPISEHNRLYWYRQTLGQGPEFLTYFQNEAQLEKSRLLSDRFSAERPKGSFSTLEIQRTEQGDSAMYLCASSQPLKATEAFFGQGTRLTVV.

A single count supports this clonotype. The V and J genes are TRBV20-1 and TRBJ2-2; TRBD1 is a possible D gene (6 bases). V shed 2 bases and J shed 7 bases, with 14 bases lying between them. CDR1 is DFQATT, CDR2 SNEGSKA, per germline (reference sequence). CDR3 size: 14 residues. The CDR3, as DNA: TGCAGTGCTAGAACAGGGACATCGGTCGGGGAGCTGTTTTTT. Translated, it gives CSARTGTSVGELFF.

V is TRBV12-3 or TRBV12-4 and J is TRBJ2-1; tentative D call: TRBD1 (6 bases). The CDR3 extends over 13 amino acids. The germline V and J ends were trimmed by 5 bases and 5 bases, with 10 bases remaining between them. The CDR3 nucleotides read TGTGCCAGCAGTCTGGACAGAGACAATGAGCAGTTCTTC. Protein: CASSLDRDNEQFF.

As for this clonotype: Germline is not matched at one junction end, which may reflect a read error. CDR3 region: CASSPLGGEQYF. In nucleotides, the CDR3 is TGTGCTAGCAGCCCACTAGGTGGCGAGCAGTACTTC. V and J are TRBV7-7 and TRBJ2-7; D is possibly TRBD2 (5 bases). This CDR3 region has 12 residues. CDR1 is SSHAT and CDR2 is FNYEAQ in the germline V gene (reference sequence).

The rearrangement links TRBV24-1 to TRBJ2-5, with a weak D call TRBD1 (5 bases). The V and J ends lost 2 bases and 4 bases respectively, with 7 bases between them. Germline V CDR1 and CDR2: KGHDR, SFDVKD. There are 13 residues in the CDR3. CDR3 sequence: CATSDYRPETQYF. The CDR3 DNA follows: TGTGCCACCAGTGATTACAGGCCAGAGACCCAGTACTTC.

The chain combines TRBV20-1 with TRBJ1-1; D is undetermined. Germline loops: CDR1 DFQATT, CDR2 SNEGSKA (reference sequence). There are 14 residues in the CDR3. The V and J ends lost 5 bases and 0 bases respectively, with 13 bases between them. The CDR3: CSAGVWHMNTEAFF. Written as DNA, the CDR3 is TGCAGTGCTGGTGTGTGGCACATGAACACTGAAGCTTTCTTT.

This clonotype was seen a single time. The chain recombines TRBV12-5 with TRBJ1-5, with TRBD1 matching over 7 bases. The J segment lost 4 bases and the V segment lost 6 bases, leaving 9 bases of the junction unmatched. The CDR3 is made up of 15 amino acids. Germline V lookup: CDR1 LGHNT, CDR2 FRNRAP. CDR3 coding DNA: TGTGCTAGTGGGACTGGGGACAGCTTGAATCAGCCCCAGCATTTT. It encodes CASGTGDSLNQPQHF.

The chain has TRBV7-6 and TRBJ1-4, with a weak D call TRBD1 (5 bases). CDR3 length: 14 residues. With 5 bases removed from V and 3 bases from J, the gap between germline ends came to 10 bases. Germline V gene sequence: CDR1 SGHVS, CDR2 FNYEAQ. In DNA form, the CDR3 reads TGTGCCAGCAGCCCAGACAGCCCTAATGAAAAACTGTTTTTT. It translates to CASSPDSPNEKLFF.

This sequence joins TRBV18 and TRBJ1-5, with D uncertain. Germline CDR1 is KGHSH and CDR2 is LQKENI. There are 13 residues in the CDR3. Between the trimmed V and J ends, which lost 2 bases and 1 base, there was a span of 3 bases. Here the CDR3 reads CASSPASNQPQHF. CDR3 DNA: TGTGCCAGCTCACCAGCCAGCAATCAGCCCCAGCATTTT.

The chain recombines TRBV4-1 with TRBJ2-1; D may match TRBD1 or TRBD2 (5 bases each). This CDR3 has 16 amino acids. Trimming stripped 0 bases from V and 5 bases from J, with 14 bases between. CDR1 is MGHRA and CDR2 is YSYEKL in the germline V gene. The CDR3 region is CASSQEGGGVDNEQFF. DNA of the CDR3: TGCGCCAGCAGCCAAGAGGGTGGGGGTGTAGACAATGAGCAGTTCTTC.

The CDR3 region is CASSQGRSNQPQHF. CDR3 bases: TGTGCCAGCAGCCAGGGACGGAGCAATCAGCCCCAGCATTTT. This sequence joins TRBV5-6 and TRBJ1-5, with a weak D call TRBD1 (5 bases). The V gene's germline CDR1 is SGHDT and CDR2 YYEEEE. The CDR3 is 14 amino acids. Trimming stripped 4 bases from V and 1 base from J, with 9 bases between.

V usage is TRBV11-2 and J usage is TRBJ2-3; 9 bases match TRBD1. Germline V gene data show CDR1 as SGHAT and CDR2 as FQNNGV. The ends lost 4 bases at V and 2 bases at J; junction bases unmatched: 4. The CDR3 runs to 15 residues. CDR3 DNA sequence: TGTGCCAGCAGCTACAGGGGGCGCGACACAGATACGCAGTATTTT. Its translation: CASSYRGRDTDTQYF.